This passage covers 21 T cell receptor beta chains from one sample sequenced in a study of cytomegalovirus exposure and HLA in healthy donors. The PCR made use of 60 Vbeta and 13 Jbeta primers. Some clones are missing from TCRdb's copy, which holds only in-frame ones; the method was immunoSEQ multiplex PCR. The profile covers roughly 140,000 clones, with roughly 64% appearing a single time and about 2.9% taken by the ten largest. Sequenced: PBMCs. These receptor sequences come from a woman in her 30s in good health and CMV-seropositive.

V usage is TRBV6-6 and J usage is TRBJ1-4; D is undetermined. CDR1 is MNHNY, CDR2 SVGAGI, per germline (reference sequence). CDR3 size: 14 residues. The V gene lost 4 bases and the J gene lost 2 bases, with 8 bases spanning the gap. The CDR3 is CASSWAGTNEKLFF. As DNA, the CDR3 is TGTGCCAGCAGTTGGGCGGGTACTAATGAAAAACTGTTTTTT.

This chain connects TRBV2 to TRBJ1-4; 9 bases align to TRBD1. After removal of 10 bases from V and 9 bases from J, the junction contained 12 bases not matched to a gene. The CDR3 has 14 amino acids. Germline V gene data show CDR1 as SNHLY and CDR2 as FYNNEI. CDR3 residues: CATQQTGGGKKLFF. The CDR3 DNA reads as TGTGCCACCCAGCAGACAGGGGGTGGGAAAAAACTGTTTTTT.

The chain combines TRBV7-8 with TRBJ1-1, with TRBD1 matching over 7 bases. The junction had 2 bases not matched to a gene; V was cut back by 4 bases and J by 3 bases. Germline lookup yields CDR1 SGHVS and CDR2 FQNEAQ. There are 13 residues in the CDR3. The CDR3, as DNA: TGTGCCAGCAGCTGGGACAGATACACTGAAGCTTTCTTT. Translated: CASSWDRYTEAFF.

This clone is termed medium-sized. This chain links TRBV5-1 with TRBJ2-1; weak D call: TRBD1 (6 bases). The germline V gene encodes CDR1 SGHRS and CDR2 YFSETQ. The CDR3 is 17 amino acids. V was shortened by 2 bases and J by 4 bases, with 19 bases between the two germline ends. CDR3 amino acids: CASSFNGAGAQYNEQFF. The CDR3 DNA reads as TGCGCCAGCAGCTTTAATGGGGCAGGGGCTCAGTACAATGAGCAGTTCTTC.

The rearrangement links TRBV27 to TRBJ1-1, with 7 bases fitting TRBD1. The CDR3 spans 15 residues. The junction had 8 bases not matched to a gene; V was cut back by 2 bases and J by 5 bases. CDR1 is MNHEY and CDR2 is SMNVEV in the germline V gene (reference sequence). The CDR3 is CASSLSRQGGTEAFF. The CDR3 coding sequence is TGTGCCAGCAGTTTAAGTCGGCAGGGGGGAACTGAAGCTTTCTTT.

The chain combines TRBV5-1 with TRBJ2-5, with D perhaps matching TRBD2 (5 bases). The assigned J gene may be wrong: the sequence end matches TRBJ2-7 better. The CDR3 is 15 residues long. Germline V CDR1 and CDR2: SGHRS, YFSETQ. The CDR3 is CASSLGGRFGYEQYF. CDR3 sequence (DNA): TGCGCCAGCAGCTTGGGTGGGAGATTCGGATACGAGCAGTACTTC.

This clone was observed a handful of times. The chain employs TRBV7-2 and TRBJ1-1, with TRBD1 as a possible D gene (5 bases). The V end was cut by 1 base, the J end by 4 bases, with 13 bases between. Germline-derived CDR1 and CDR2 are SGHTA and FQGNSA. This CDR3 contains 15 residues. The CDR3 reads CASSLVGGGGTEAFF. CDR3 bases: TGTGCCAGCAGCTTAGTGGGGGGGGGAGGCACTGAAGCTTTCTTT.

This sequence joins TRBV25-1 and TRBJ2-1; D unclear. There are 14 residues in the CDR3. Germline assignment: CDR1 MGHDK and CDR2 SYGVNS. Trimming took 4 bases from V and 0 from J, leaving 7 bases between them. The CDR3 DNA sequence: TGTGCCAGCAGTGCGCTCAGCTCCTACAATGAGCAGTTCTTC. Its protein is CASSALSSYNEQFF. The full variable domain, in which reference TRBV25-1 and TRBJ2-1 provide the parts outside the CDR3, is EADIYQTPRYLVIGTGKKITLECSQTMGHDKMYWYQQDPGMELHLIHYSYGVNSTEKGDLSSESTVSRIRTEHFPLTLESARPSHTSQYLCASSALSSYNEQFFGPGTRLTVL.

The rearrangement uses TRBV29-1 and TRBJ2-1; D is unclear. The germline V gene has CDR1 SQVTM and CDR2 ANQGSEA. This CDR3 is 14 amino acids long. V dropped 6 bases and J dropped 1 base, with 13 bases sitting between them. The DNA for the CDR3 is TGCAGCGTGGTGCTAGACGAATCCTACAATGAGCAGTTCTTC. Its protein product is CSVVLDESYNEQFF.

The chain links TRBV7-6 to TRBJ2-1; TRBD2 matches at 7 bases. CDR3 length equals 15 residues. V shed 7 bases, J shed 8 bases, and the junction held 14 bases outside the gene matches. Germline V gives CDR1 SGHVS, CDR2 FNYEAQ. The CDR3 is CASTQGGSFDYEQFF. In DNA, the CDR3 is TGTGCCAGCACCCAAGGCGGGAGCTTCGACTATGAGCAGTTCTTC. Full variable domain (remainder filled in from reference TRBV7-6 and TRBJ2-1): GAGVSQSPRYKVTKRGQDVALRCDPISGHVSLYWYRQALGQGPEFLTYFNYEAQQDKSGLPNDRFSAERPEGSISTLTIQRTEQRDSAMYRCASTQGGSFDYEQFFGPGTRLTVL.

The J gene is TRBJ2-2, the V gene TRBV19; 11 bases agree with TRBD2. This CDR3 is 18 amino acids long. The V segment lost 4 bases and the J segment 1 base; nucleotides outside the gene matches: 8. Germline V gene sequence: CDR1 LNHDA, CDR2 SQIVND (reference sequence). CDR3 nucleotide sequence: TGTGCCAGTAGTAGGGGACTAGCGGCGGGGCTGAACACCGGGGAGCTGTTTTTT. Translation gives CASSRGLAAGLNTGELFF.

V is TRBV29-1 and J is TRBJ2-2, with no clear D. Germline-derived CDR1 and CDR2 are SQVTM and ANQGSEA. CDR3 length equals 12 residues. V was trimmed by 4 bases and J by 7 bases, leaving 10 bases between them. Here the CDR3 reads CSVGQAIGELFF. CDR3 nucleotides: TGCAGCGTTGGGCAGGCCATCGGGGAGCTGTTTTTT.

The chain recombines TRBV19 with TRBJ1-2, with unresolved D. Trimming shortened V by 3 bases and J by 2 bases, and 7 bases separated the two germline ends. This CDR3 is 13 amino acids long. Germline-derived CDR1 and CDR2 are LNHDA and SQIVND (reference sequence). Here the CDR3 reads CASSILRNYGYTF. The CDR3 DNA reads TGTGCCAGTAGTATTTTACGGAACTATGGCTACACCTTC.

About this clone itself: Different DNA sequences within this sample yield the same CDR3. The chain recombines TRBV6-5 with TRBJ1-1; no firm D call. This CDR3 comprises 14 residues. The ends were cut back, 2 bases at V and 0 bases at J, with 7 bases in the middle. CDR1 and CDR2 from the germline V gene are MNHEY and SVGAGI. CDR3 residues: CASSYGQMNTEAFF. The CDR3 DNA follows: TGTGCCAGCAGTTACGGGCAGATGAACACTGAAGCTTTCTTT.

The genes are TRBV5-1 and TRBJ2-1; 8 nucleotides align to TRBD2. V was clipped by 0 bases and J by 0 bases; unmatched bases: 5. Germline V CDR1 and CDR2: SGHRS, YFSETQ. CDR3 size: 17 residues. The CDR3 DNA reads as TGCGCCAGCAGCTTGGGGCCAAGCGGGAGCTCCTACAATGAGCAGTTCTTC. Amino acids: CASSLGPSGSSYNEQFF.

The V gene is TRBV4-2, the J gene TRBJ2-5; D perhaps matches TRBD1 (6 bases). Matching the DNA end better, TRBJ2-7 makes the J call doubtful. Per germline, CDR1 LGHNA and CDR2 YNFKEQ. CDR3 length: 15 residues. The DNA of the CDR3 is TGTGCCAGCAGCCACCCGGGGACATCAGACTACGAGCAGTACTTC. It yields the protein CASSHPGTSDYEQYF.

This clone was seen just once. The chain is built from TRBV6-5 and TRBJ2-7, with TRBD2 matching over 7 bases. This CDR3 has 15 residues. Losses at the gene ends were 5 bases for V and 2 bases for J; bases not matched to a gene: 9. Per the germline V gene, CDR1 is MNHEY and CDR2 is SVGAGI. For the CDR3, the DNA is TGTGCCAGCAGTCTCCGACTAGCTCGGACCTACGAGCAGTACTTC. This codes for CASSLRLARTYEQYF.

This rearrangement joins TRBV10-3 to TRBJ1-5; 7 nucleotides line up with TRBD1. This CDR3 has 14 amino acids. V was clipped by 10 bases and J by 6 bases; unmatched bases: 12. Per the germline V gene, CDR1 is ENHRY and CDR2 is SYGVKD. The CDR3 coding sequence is TGTGCCAGCGTTGGGACAGAGGGGGGTCAGCCCCAGCATTTT. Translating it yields CASVGTEGGQPQHF.

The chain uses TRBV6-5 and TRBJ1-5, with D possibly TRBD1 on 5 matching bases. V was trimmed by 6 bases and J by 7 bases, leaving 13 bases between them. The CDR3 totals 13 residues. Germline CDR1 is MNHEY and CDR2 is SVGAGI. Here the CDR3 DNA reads TGTGCCAGCAGCGTAGACCGGGGGCAGCCCCAGCATTTT. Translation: CASSVDRGQPQHF.

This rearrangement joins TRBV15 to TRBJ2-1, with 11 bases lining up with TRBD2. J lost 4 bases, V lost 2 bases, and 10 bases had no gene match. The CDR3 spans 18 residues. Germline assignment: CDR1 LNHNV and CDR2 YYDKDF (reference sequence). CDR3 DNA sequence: TGTGCCACCAGCAGAAAACTTGGGACTAGCGGCGTTTACAATGAGCAGTTCTTC. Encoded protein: CATSRKLGTSGVYNEQFF.

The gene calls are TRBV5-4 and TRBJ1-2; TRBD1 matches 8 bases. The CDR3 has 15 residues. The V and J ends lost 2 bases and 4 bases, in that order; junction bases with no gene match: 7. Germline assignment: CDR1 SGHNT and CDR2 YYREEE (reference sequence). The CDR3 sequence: CASSLRGQASYGYTF. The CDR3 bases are TGTGCCAGCAGCTTACGGGGACAGGCTAGCTATGGCTACACCTTC.